This TCR beta chain was captured by sequencing in a study of blood T cells in healthy people across ages. Germline values: CDR1 DFQATT, CDR2 SNEGSKA (reference sequence). CDR3 size: 13 residues. Then a second PCR, running about 6 to 12 cycles, was carried out with a sample-barcoded 5' primer and a J-beta primer mix. Carrying 12 random nucleotides, a template-switch adaptor labeled each individual cDNA molecule. A minimum of 2.5 million CDR3-containing paired-end reads was obtained for each sample. TCRdb reprocessed the 5' RACE reads with MiXCR, giving one entry per CDR3 protein. This repertoire shows 550,000 to 800,000 distinct CDR3 sequences, about a third found once; its top ten account for 15%. Study results and limitations: Long-lived donors carried more naive CD4+ cells and greater diversity than aged donors.

Remarks on this clonotype: Its target is unknown. This may arise from a read error, as a much more abundant clone is one base away.

Sequencing input: blood. The clonotype was recovered from a woman of 80 years or more in good health. The chain joins TRBV20-1 to TRBJ2-1; TRBD1 matches at 8 bases. The J call may be mistaken, given a closer DNA end match to TRBJ2-7. The CDR3, as DNA: TGCAGTGCTTCGGGACAGGAGTACAATGAGCAGTACTTC. Amino acids: CSASGQEYNEQYF.